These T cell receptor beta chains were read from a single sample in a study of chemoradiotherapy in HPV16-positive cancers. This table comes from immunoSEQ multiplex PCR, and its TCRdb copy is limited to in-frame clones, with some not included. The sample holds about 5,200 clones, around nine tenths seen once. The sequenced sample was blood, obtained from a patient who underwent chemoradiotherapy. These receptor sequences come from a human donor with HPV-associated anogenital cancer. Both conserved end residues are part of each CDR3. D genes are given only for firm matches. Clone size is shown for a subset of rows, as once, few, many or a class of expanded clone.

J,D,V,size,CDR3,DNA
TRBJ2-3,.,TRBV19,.,CASSDRPLTDTQYF,TGTGCCAGTAGTGACCGGCCCCTCACAGATACGCAGTATTTT
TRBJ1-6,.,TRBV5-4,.,CASSFYRGRATSPLHF,TGTGCCAGCAGCTTTTATCGTGGCAGGGCCACATCACCCCTCCACTTT
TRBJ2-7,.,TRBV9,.,CASSPEGGRSEQYF,TGTGCCAGCAGCCCAGAGGGGGGGAGGAGCGAGCAGTACTTC
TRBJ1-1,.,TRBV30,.,CAWSRGRTMNTEAFF,TGTGCCTGGAGCAGGGGCAGGACCATGAACACTGAAGCTTTCTTT
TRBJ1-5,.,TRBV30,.,CAWAEYSNQPQHF,TGTGCCTGGGCTGAGTATAGCAATCAGCCCCAGCATTTT
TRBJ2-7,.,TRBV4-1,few,CASSQDQGQFSYEQYF,TGCGCCAGCAGCCAAGATCAGGGGCAGTTCTCCTACGAGCAGTACTTC
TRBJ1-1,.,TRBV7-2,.,CASSPGSARTEAFF,TGTGCCAGCAGCCCCGGTTCAGCTAGAACTGAAGCTTTCTTT
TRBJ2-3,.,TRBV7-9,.,CASTDRGGRADTQYF,TGTGCCAGCACCGACCGCGGAGGTAGGGCAGATACGCAGTATTTT
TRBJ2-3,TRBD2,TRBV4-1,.,CASSRQLARGEDTQYF,TGCGCCAGCAGCCGGCAACTAGCCCGGGGGGAAGATACGCAGTATTTT
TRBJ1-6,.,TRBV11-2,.,CASSFNSYNSPLHF,TGTGCCAGCAGCTTTAACAGCTATAATTCACCCCTCCACTTT
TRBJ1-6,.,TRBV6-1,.,CASSIGQSKNSPLHF,TGTGCCAGCAGTATCGGACAAAGTAAGAATTCACCCCTCCACTTT
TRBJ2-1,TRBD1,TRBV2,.,CASSEGIMDRVSAEQFF,TGTGCCAGCAGTGAAGGTATAATGGACAGGGTAAGCGCTGAGCAGTTCTTC
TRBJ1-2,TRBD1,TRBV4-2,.,CASSQTGTGVDGYTF,TGTGCCAGCAGCCAGACCGGGACAGGGGTAGATGGCTACACCTTC
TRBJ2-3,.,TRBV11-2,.,CASSLDLSTDTQYF,TGTGCCAGCAGCTTAGATCTTAGTACAGATACGCAGTATTTT
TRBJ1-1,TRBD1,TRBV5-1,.,CASSLATQGGTEAFF,TGCGCCAGCAGCTTGGCCACCCAGGGGGGGACTGAAGCTTTCTTT
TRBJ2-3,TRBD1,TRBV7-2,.,CASSLARAGGTDTQYF,TGTGCCAGCAGCTTAGCGCGGGCAGGGGGTACAGATACGCAGTATTTT
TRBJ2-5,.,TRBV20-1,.,CSAPAGETQYF,TGCAGTGCCCCTGCGGGTGAGACCCAGTACTTC
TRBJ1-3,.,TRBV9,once,CASSVDRPSSGNTIYF,TGTGCCAGCAGCGTAGATCGGCCGAGCTCTGGAAACACCATATATTTT
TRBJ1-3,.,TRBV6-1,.,CASSEDAGRSGNTIYF,TGTGCCAGCAGTGAAGACGCGGGAAGGTCTGGAAACACCATATATTTT
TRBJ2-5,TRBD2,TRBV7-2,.,CASSILRGVGETQYF,TGTGCCAGCAGCATTTTACGGGGGGTCGGGGAGACCCAGTACTTC
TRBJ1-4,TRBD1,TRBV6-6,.,CASREFGTGSEKLFF,TGTGCCAGCAGGGAATTCGGGACAGGGAGCGAAAAACTGTTTTTT
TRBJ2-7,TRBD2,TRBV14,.,CASSQALAGNYEQYF,TGTGCCAGCAGCCAAGCTCTAGCGGGAAACTACGAGCAGTACTTC
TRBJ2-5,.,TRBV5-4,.,CASSPPGLGETQYF,TGTGCCAGCAGCCCTCCGGGACTCGGGGAGACCCAGTACTTC
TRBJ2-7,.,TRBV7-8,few,CASSFRSAYEQYF,TGTGCCAGCAGCTTCCGGTCCGCCTACGAGCAGTACTTC
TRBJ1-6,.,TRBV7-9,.,CASSLKDLYSPLHF,TGTGCCAGCAGCTTAAAGGATCTATATTCACCCCTCCACTTT
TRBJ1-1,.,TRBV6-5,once,CASSYGGRPTTEAFF,TGTGCCAGCAGTTACGGGGGCAGGCCGACCACTGAAGCTTTCTTT
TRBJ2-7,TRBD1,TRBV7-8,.,CASSLRWTGYEQYF,TGTGCCAGCAGCTTAAGGTGGACAGGCTACGAGCAGTACTTC
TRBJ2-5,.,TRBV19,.,CATSTVQETQYF,TGTGCCACTTCGACAGTCCAAGAGACCCAGTACTTC
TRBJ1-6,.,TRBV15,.,CATSRERGNNSPLHF,TGTGCCACCAGCAGAGAAAGGGGCAATAATTCACCCCTCCACTTT
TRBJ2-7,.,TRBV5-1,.,CASSLDPTGIYEQYF,TGCGCCAGCAGCTTGGATCCGACTGGGATCTACGAGCAGTACTTC
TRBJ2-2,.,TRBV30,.,CAWTYSAGELFF,TGTGCCTGGACCTATAGTGCCGGGGAGCTGTTTTTT
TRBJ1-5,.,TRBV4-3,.,CASSQDWKGSNQPQHF,TGCGCCAGCAGCCAAGATTGGAAGGGGAGCAATCAGCCCCAGCATTTT
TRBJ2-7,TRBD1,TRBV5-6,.,CASSWGQLYEQYF,TGTGCCAGCAGCTGGGGACAGCTCTACGAGCAGTACTTC
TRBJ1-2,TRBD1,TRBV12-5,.,CASGAGTDYLGGYTF,TGTGCTAGTGGGGCGGGGACAGACTATTTGGGTGGCTACACCTTC